This T cell receptor (beta chain) came from a study of blood T cell repertoires in COVID-19. For the study at large: T cells, B-cell-depleted T cells, or PBMCs supplied cDNA or gDNA.

Trimming at V came to 4 bases and at J to 2 bases, leaving 7 bases not matched to a gene. The germline CDR1 and CDR2 sequences are MDHEN and SYDVKM. This CDR3 has 18 residues. Produced via immunoSEQ multiplex PCR; TCRdb's table is partial and in-frame only. Among approximately 200,000 clones, 87% were seen once, and the ten largest hold approximately 10%. The sequencing input was PBMCs or T cells enriched from blood (not recorded which). V is TRBV28 and J is TRBJ2-6; 11 nucleotides align to TRBD1. The sequence was collected from a man aged 18 to 30 with acute COVID-19. The DNA of the CDR3 is TGTGCCAGCAGTTCAAACACGGGACAGGGGGCTGGGGCCAACGTCCTGACTTTC. Its translation is CASSSNTGQGAGANVLTF.